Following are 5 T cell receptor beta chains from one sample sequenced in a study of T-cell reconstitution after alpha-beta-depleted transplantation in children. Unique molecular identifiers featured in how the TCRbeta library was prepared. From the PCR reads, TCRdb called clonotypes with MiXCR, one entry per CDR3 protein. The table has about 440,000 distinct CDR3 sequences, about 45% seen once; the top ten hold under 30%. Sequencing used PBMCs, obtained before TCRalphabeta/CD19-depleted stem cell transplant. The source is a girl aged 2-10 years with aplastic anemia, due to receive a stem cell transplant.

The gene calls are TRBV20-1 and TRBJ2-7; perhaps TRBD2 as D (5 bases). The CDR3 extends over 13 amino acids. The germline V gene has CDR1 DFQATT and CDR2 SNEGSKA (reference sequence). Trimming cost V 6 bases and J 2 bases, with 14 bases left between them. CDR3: CSARLSGTYEQYF. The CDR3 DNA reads TGCAGTGCCCGTCTGTCGGGAACCTACGAGCAGTACTTC.

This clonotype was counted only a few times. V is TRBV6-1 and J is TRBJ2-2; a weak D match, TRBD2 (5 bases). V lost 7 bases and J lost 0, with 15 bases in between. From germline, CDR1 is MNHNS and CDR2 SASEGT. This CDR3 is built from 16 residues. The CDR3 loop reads CASINGLGANTGELFF. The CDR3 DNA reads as TGTGCCAGCATAAATGGCCTCGGGGCGAACACCGGGGAGCTGTTTTTT.

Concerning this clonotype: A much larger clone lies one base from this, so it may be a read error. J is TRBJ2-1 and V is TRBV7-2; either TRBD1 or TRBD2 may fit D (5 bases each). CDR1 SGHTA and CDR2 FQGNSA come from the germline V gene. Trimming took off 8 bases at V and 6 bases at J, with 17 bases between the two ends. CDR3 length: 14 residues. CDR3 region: CASRYGTAPNEQFF. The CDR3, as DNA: TGTGCCAGCCGCTACGGGACGGCCCCCAATGAGCAGTTCTTC.

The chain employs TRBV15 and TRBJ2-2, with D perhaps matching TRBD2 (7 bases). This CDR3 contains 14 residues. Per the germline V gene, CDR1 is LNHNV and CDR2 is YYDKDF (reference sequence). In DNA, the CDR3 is TGTGGTTCTAGGGCAGGGGAGGGCACCGGGGAGCTGTTTTTT. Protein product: CGSRAGEGTGELFF.

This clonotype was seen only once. The CDR3 protein is CASSYENYGYTF. CDR3 nucleotides: TGTGCCAGCAGCTACGAGAACTATGGCTACACCTTC. The chain joins TRBV6-5 to TRBJ1-2; D is unresolved. Germline loops: CDR1 MNHEY, CDR2 SVGAGI. The CDR3 has 12 amino acids. Deletions cut 6 bases from V and 2 bases from J, with 7 bases between.